Each of the 7 T cell receptor beta chains below was sequenced from the same sample in a study of prognosis after radiotherapy for stage I lung cancer (dated by TCRdb to the early 2020s). TCRdb shows the sequencer as Illumina HiSeq 3000. Two rounds of multiplex PCR were used to amplify the TCR beta CDR3 region from genomic DNA. The first PCR round used primers specific to each TRBV and TRBJ gene, with sequences filed in Chinese patent CN105087789A. The public reads were quality trimmed at Q25 with fastp and then assembled into clones with MiXCR by TCRdb, keeping productive beta chains. Every distinct CDR3 protein forms one entry, paired with its most common genes and DNA. The sample table records about 35,000 distinct CDR3 sequences; around 35% of these occur just once. The ten largest clones add up to 16% of the sample. The source was PBMCs, collected before or after stereotactic body radiation therapy (not recorded which). All receptors derive from a donor at least 50 years old with non-small cell lung cancer.

This clonotype was counted ten times or more. This chain uses TRBV29-1 with TRBJ1-2, with 9 positions matching TRBD1. J gave up 5 bases and V 7 bases, and 5 bases lay outside the gene matches. The CDR3 sequence is 12 residues long. The germline CDR1 and CDR2 sequences are SQVTM and ANQGSEA. Written as DNA, the CDR3 is TGCAGCGCTCGGACAGGGGAGTATGGCTACACCTTC. Its protein product is CSARTGEYGYTF.

This clonotype showed up just once. One end of the junction does not line up with germline, which may come from a read error. The rearrangement joins TRBV6-1 to TRBJ2-2; the D gene is possibly TRBD1 (6 bases). The V gene's germline CDR1 is MNHNS and CDR2 SASEGT. The CDR3 is 15 amino acids. CDR3 sequence: CASRSNSGDTGELFF. DNA of the CDR3: TGTGCCAGCAGGAGTAACAGTGGGGACACCGGGGAGCTTTTTTTT.

This clonotype was seen at least ten times. The V and J genes are TRBV5-1 and TRBJ2-7; D remains unclear. The V and J ends lost 3 bases and 4 bases respectively, with 14 bases between them. The CDR3 runs to 14 residues. Germline CDR1 SGHRS, CDR2 YFSETQ. CDR3 residues: CASSSFGTPYEQYF. The CDR3 DNA sequence: TGCGCCAGCAGCTCCTTCGGCACCCCGTACGAGCAGTACTTC.

V is TRBV15 and J is TRBJ2-7; 9 bases are a match to TRBD1. The CDR3 has 15 residues. Germline lookup yields CDR1 LNHNV and CDR2 YYDKDF (reference sequence). Trimming removed 5 bases from V and 9 bases from J; junction bases left unmatched: 14. The CDR3 spells CATSGVGGTGNVQYF. As DNA, the CDR3 is TGTGCCACCAGCGGAGTGGGAGGGACAGGGAACGTGCAGTACTTC.

This clonotype was observed at least ten times. The rearrangement links TRBV5-5 to TRBJ1-5; D is perhaps TRBD1 (6 bases). This CDR3 is 15 amino acids long. The V gene lost 0 bases and the J gene lost 5 bases, with 12 bases spanning the gap. The germline V gene encodes CDR1 SGHKS and CDR2 YYEKEE (reference sequence). CDR3: CASSLAGRGHQPQHF. The CDR3 DNA reads TGTGCCAGCAGCTTGGCGGGCAGGGGTCATCAGCCCCAGCATTTT.

In its sample, this clonotype was seen once. This likely came from a read error, as a far larger clone is one base away. The rearrangement joins TRBV6-9 to TRBJ2-5; TRBD1 might be the D (6 bases). The CDR3 runs to 15 residues. Germline CDR1 reads MNHGY; CDR2 reads SVAAGI. Between the trimmed V and J ends, which lost 7 bases and 1 base, there was a span of 16 bases. The CDR3 DNA reads as TGTGCCAGCATTGAAGATTGGGGGCGCCAAGAGACCCAGTACTTC. It specifies CASIEDWGRQETQYF.

This clonotype showed up many times. The CDR3 DNA is TGTGCCAGCAGTTACTCAGGACAGGGGCGTAACACTGAAGCTTTCTTT. Its translation is CASSYSGQGRNTEAFF. The chain employs TRBV6-5 and TRBJ1-1, with 9 bases identical to TRBD1. The CDR3 has 16 amino acids. CDR1 is MNHEY and CDR2 is SVGAGI in the germline V gene. V shed 0 bases and J 2 bases; nucleotides not matched to a gene: 4.